This paragraph covers one TCR beta chain sequence. The CDR3 has 13 amino acids. V lost 8 bases to trimming and J lost 5 bases, with 13 bases between them. Germline CDR1 LGHNA, CDR2 YNFKEQ. These data are taken from a study of STAT5B mutations in CD4+ large granular lymphocyte leukemia. Assay used: immunoSEQ multiplex PCR; TCRdb lists only in-frame clones, some missing. The sample contains 35,000 to 40,000 clones, 75% to 85% of which appear only once. Input material: CD4+ T cells from blood buffy coats. The sequence was collected from a human donor in good health. This rearrangement joins TRBV4-2 to TRBJ2-1; D tentatively reads TRBD1 or TRBD2 (5 bases each). The CDR3 spells CASGRDGDNEQFF. As DNA, the CDR3 is TGTGCCAGCGGCCGGGACGGGGACAATGAGCAGTTCTTC.